This paragraph covers one TCR beta chain sequence. What it binds is unknown. This entry is derived from a study of cytomegalovirus exposure and HLA in healthy donors. 60 Vbeta and 13 Jbeta primers were used in PCR. Data came from immunoSEQ multiplex PCR; TCRdb stores just in-frame clones and leaves some out. Among roughly 120,000 clones listed, 76% were seen once. This CDR3 is built from 13 residues. The ends lost 5 bases at V and 4 bases at J; junction bases unmatched: 4. Germline V gene lookup returns CDR1 SGHVS and CDR2 FQNEAQ. Overall study results and limits: Presence/absence analyses rested on an assumption that sequencing depth was roughly uniform across donors. Data from an earlier analysis indicated that most TCR beta V segments were productive either about 87% or about 30% of the time.

The chain carries TRBV7-8 and TRBJ1-2, with 7 bases identical to TRBD1. What was sequenced was PBMCs. The TCR sequence derives from a man in his thirties or forties in good health and CMV-seropositive. The CDR3 nucleotides read TGTGCCAGCAGCGAGCGACAGGGCTATGGCTACACCTTC. Protein: CASSERQGYGYTF.